The 20 T cell receptor beta chains given below trace back to one sample, sequenced in a study of T cells after yellow fever vaccination. TCRdb used MiXCR to reprocess the 5' RACE reads, holding one entry per CDR3 protein. This table holds roughly 79,000 distinct CDR3 sequences, around 7.7% found once. The sample consisted of CD8+ T cells sorted from PBMCs, taken roughly 10 days after the first yellow fever vaccination. The receptors derive from a man aged 18-30 years who received the YFV17D yellow fever vaccine.

The V call is TRBV6-1, the J call TRBJ1-2; possibly TRBD1 for D (5 bases). This CDR3 is 14 amino acids long. V lost 8 bases, J lost 0 bases, and 13 bases lay in between. The germline gives CDR1 MNHNS, CDR2 SASEGT. Written as DNA, the CDR3 is TGTGCCAGCTCCCGCAGGGCCCCTAACTATGGCTACACCTTC. It yields the protein CASSRRAPNYGYTF.

This clonotype was detected many times. The J gene is TRBJ2-5, the V gene TRBV4-2; 7 bases are a match to TRBD2. The germline gives CDR1 LGHNA, CDR2 YNFKEQ. V dropped 3 bases and J dropped 4; count of bases not matched to a gene: 14. This CDR3 spans 17 amino acids. The CDR3 region is CASSHAEASGWGETQYF. The DNA for the CDR3 is TGTGCCAGCAGCCATGCGGAGGCTAGCGGTTGGGGAGAGACCCAGTACTTC.

This clonotype has a count of ten or more. The chain carries TRBV20-1 and TRBJ2-1; possibly TRBD2 for D (7 bases). Germline V gene sequence: CDR1 DFQATT, CDR2 SNEGSKA (reference sequence). This CDR3 has 18 amino acids. Trimming took off 3 bases at V and 0 bases at J, with 21 bases between the two ends. This CDR3 reads CSARDGTPGGLSYNEQFF. The CDR3 nucleotides read TGCAGTGCTAGGGACGGGACCCCCGGGGGGCTCTCCTACAATGAGCAGTTCTTC.

This clonotype was observed a handful of times. The chain has TRBV7-6 and TRBJ2-2, with TRBD1 as a possible D gene (5 bases). V lost 0 bases to trimming and J lost 1 base, with 9 bases between them. The CDR3 has 16 amino acids. Germline V gene data show CDR1 as SGHVS and CDR2 as FNYEAQ. CDR3 sequence reads: CASSLAWQGNTGELFF. CDR3 DNA: TGTGCCAGCAGCTTAGCGTGGCAGGGGAACACCGGGGAGCTGTTTTTT.

This clonotype was counted many times. This chain joins TRBV2 and TRBJ2-3; D gene ambiguous. V dropped 2 bases and J dropped 4 bases, with 1 base sitting between them. CDR3 length equals 11 residues. CDR1 is SNHLY and CDR2 is FYNNEI in the germline V gene. CDR3 residues: CASSEPDTQYF. The CDR3 coding sequence is TGTGCCAGCAGTGAACCAGATACGCAGTATTTT.

This clonotype has a count of ten or more. The rearrangement links TRBV13 to TRBJ2-5, with D perhaps assigned TRBD1 or TRBD2 (5 bases each). CDR1 PRHDT and CDR2 FYEKMQ come from the germline V gene (reference sequence). Trimming took off 6 bases at V and 5 bases at J, with 16 bases between the two ends. CDR3 length equals 14 residues. As DNA, the CDR3 is TGTGCCAGCAGGAGGGGACCCTACTCGGAGACCCAGTACTTC. Its protein is CASRRGPYSETQYF. Filled out from reference TRBV13 and TRBJ2-5, the complete variable domain reads AAGVIQSPRHLIKEKRETATLKCYPIPRHDTVYWYQQGPGQDPQFLISFYEKMQSDKGSIPDRFSAQQFSDYHSELNMSSLELGDSALYFCASRRGPYSETQYFGPGTRLLVL.

The sample holds many counts of this clonotype. The chain joins TRBV10-2 to TRBJ2-5; 11 nucleotides agree with TRBD2. CDR1 is WSHSY, CDR2 SAAADI, per germline. J lost 2 bases, V lost 4 bases, and 0 bases had no gene match. CDR3 length: 14 residues. The CDR3 is CASSGLAGQETQYF. The CDR3 DNA sequence: TGCGCCAGCAGTGGACTAGCGGGGCAAGAGACCCAGTACTTC.

In its sample, this clonotype was seen many times. The chain joins TRBV7-9 to TRBJ1-3, with TRBD1 matching 8 bases. Germline V gene data show CDR1 as SEHNR and CDR2 as FQNEAQ (reference sequence). V was pared by 2 bases and J by 0 bases, with 3 bases of the junction left unmatched. The CDR3 sequence is 16 residues long. CDR3 protein: CASSLPDRVSGNTIYF. The CDR3 region has the DNA TGTGCCAGCAGCTTACCGGACAGGGTCTCTGGAAACACCATATATTTT.

The J gene is TRBJ1-2, the V gene TRBV5-5; 8 positions match TRBD1. CDR1 is SGHKS and CDR2 is YYEKEE in the germline V gene (reference sequence). After removal of 2 bases from V and 4 bases from J, the junction contained 7 bases not matched to a gene. The CDR3 has 15 residues. The CDR3 sequence is CASSFPGQALYGYTF. The CDR3 DNA is TGTGCCAGCAGCTTTCCGGGACAGGCCCTCTATGGCTACACCTTC. Based on the CDR3 plus reference TRBV5-5 and TRBJ1-2, the full variable domain is DAGVTQSPTHLIKTRGQQVTLRCSPISGHKSVSWYQQVLGQGPQFIFQYYEKEERGRGNFPDRFSARQFPNYSSELNVNALLLGDSALYLCASSFPGQALYGYTFGSGTRLTVV.

This clonotype was observed at least ten times. The chain recombines TRBV9 with TRBJ1-1; D ambiguous. Germline V gene sequence: CDR1 SGDLS, CDR2 YYNGEE. Trimming cost V 3 bases and J 2 bases, with 5 bases left between them. There are 12 residues in the CDR3. CDR3 sequence: CASSAGNTEAFF. The CDR3 DNA follows: TGTGCCAGCAGCGCGGGCAACACTGAAGCTTTCTTT.

This clonotype was detected ten times or more. This chain links TRBV12-3 or TRBV12-4 with TRBJ2-5; perhaps TRBD1 as D (7 bases). V was shortened by 4 bases and J by 6 bases, with 15 bases between the two germline ends. The CDR3 is made up of 14 amino acids. CDR3 sequence (DNA): TGTGCCAGCAGTTCCCTAGGGGGCGGGAAGACCCAGTACTTC. Amino acid sequence: CASSSLGGGKTQYF.

The V gene is TRBV6-2 or TRBV6-3, the J gene TRBJ2-7, with D perhaps matching TRBD2 (5 bases). Germline V CDR1 and CDR2: MNHEY, SVGEGT. Trimming removed 0 bases at V and 6 bases at J, with 15 bases between. The CDR3 has 15 amino acids. In DNA, the CDR3 is TGTGCCAGCAGTTACTCGATGTTTTGGGGAGCCGAGCAGTACGTC. Encoded protein: CASSYSMFWGAEQYV.

About this clonotype itself: A clone one base away is much larger, so this may be a read error. The chain is built from TRBV6-1 and TRBJ2-3; maybe TRBD2 (5 bases). The V end was cut by 10 bases, the J end by 4 bases, with 18 bases between. Germline-derived CDR1 and CDR2 are MNHNS and SASEGT. This CDR3 region has 14 residues. CDR3 amino acids: CANTQGSAADTQYF. Here the CDR3 DNA reads TGTGCCAACACCCAAGGTAGCGCCGCAGATACGCAGTATTTT.

The DNA of the CDR3 is TGTGCCAGCAGTTACTCAAGGTCAGGAGGTAGAACCTACGAGCAGTACTTC. Translation: CASSYSRSGGRTYEQYF. The chain has TRBV6-5 and TRBJ2-7; a possible D gene is TRBD2 (5 bases). Between the trimmed V and J ends, which lost 0 bases and 2 bases, there was a span of 17 bases. The germline CDR1 and CDR2 sequences are MNHEY and SVGAGI. The CDR3 runs 17 residues.

This clonotype was found many times. V gene TRBV10-1 combines with J gene TRBJ2-1; 11 bases align to TRBD1. The CDR3 has 19 residues. V gave up 7 bases and J gave up 7 bases; unmatched junction bases: 21. CDR1 is WNHNN and CDR2 is SYGVQD in the germline V gene (reference sequence). The CDR3 spells CASISGQGAAYPQSNEQFF. For the CDR3, the DNA is TGCGCCAGCATTAGCGGACAGGGGGCGGCGTACCCCCAGTCGAATGAGCAGTTCTTC.

The sample holds many counts of this clonotype. The CDR3 protein is CASSAPSGGYNEQFF. CDR3 DNA: TGTGCCAGCAGTGCGCCTAGCGGGGGGTACAATGAGCAGTTCTTC. This sequence joins TRBV12-3 or TRBV12-4 and TRBJ2-1; 11 bases map to TRBD2. CDR3 size: 15 residues. Unmatched junction bases numbered 4, after V lost 5 bases and J lost 4 bases.

This clonotype has a count of ten or more. The chain uses TRBV29-1 and TRBJ2-5, with D perhaps matching TRBD1 (5 bases). Germline CDR1 SQVTM, CDR2 ANQGSEA. The V end was cut by 1 base, the J end by 5 bases, with 11 bases between. This CDR3 is 13 amino acids long. The CDR3 region has the DNA TGCAGCGTTGAAGCTGGTTGGGGCGAGACCCAGTACTTC. This sequence encodes CSVEAGWGETQYF.

This clonotype was seen at least ten times. This rearrangement joins TRBV7-8 to TRBJ1-1; D remains unclear. Trimming pared 5 bases from V and 0 bases from J, leaving 13 bases between. CDR1 is SGHVS, CDR2 FQNEAQ, per germline. The CDR3 contains 15 residues. The CDR3 here is CASSPYLLMNTEAFF. The CDR3 DNA reads TGTGCCAGCAGCCCATACCTTCTGATGAACACTGAAGCTTTCTTT.

This clonotype was found many times. This chain uses TRBV20-1 with TRBJ1-2; D gene ambiguous. The ends were cut back, 5 bases at V and 2 bases at J, with 12 bases in the middle. CDR3 length: 13 residues. From germline, CDR1 is DFQATT and CDR2 SNEGSKA (reference sequence). CDR3 protein: CSAADVWNYGYTF. Here the CDR3 DNA reads TGCAGTGCTGCGGACGTATGGAACTATGGCTACACCTTC.

This clonotype appeared many times. The chain combines TRBV6-2 or TRBV6-3 with TRBJ2-1; D is possibly TRBD2 (7 bases). The V gene lost 10 bases and the J gene lost 1 base, with 17 bases spanning the gap. Germline CDR1 reads MNHEY; CDR2 reads SVGEGT. The CDR3 is made up of 15 amino acids. The CDR3 region is CATRWAGASYNEQFF. For the CDR3, the DNA is TGTGCCACCAGGTGGGCGGGGGCGTCCTACAATGAGCAGTTCTTC.